Below, 32 T cell receptor beta chains from the same sample are listed, as sequenced in a study of blood T cells in healthy people across ages. Next came a second PCR, run for roughly 6 to 11 cycles, which used a sample-barcoded 5' primer along with a J-beta primer mix. TCRdb re-called the 5' RACE reads with MiXCR, one entry per CDR3 protein. The sample has 800,000 or so distinct CDR3 sequences; 60% to 80% are singletons. The specimen was blood. The receptors stem from a man aged 30 to 45 in good health.

This rearrangement joins TRBV10-3 to TRBJ2-7; 8 bases agree with TRBD1. The J segment lost 1 base and the V segment lost 6 bases, leaving 11 bases of the junction unmatched. The CDR3 consists of 16 residues. Per germline, CDR1 ENHRY and CDR2 SYGVKD. CDR3 nucleotides: TGTGCCATCAGCGAGACGTGGGGGACAGGTTCCTACGAGCAGTACTTC. This gives the protein CAISETWGTGSYEQYF.

The rearrangement joins TRBV7-2 to TRBJ2-7; 7 bases agree with TRBD2. CDR3 length equals 15 residues. CDR1 and CDR2 from the germline V gene are SGHTA and FQGNSA. The ends lost 5 bases at V and 3 bases at J; junction bases unmatched: 10. Written as DNA, the CDR3 is TGTGCCAGCAGCGGGGGGGGAGACTCCCGCTACGAGCAGTACTTC. Translated: CASSGGGDSRYEQYF.

V and J are TRBV7-3 and TRBJ2-1; TRBD1 agrees at 8 bases. The ends lost 5 bases at V and 0 bases at J; junction bases unmatched: 6. The CDR3 spans 16 residues. CDR1 is SGHTA and CDR2 is FQGTGA in the germline V gene. CDR3 sequence (DNA): TGTGCCAGCAGCCCTCAGGGGGCCAGCTCCTACAATGAGCAGTTCTTC. This encodes CASSPQGASSYNEQFF.

The rearrangement links TRBV27 to TRBJ2-4, with 9 nucleotides matching TRBD1. Germline V gives CDR1 MNHEY, CDR2 SMNVEV (reference sequence). CDR3 size: 15 residues. J gave up 13 bases and V 0 bases, and 10 bases lay outside the gene matches. In DNA form, the CDR3 reads TGTGCCAGCAGTTTATCGGGACAGGGCTACAATGAGCAGTACTTC. Its protein is CASSLSGQGYNEQYF.

V is TRBV29-1 and J is TRBJ1-4; 7 bases map to TRBD1. Germline V gives CDR1 SQVTM, CDR2 ANQGSEA. V was clipped by 6 bases and J by 0 bases; unmatched bases: 13. The length of the CDR3 is 17 residues. The CDR3: CSVPTGWSPATNEKLFF. The CDR3 DNA follows: TGCAGCGTGCCGACAGGGTGGTCCCCCGCAACTAATGAAAAACTGTTTTTT.

V gene TRBV5-4 combines with J gene TRBJ1-1, with D perhaps matching TRBD1 (6 bases). The CDR3 is 13 residues long. CDR1 is SGHNT, CDR2 YYREEE, per germline (reference sequence). The germline V and J ends were trimmed by 5 bases and 5 bases, with 13 bases remaining between them. The CDR3 bases are TGTGCCAGCAGTTCTGCGGGACAAACTGAAGCTTTCTTT. It codes for CASSSAGQTEAFF.

The genes are TRBV28 and TRBJ2-3, with TRBD1 matching 8 bases. The CDR3 spans 15 residues. Germline assignment: CDR1 MDHEN and CDR2 SYDVKM. J lost 3 bases, V lost 5 bases, and 7 bases had no gene match. CDR3 nucleotides: TGTGCCAGCAGTGCACCCGGGACAGGAACAGATACGCAGTATTTT. Protein sequence: CASSAPGTGTDTQYF.

The V and J genes are TRBV6-5 and TRBJ1-2; the D gene is possibly TRBD1 (6 bases). This CDR3 has 14 amino acids. Trimming cost V 6 bases and J 5 bases, with 16 bases left between them. Germline values: CDR1 MNHEY, CDR2 SVGAGI. The CDR3 bases are TGTGCCAGCAGAGAGAGGACAGTGCCTTATGGCTACACCTTC. Translated, it gives CASRERTVPYGYTF.

This chain connects TRBV4-3 to TRBJ2-2, with a tentative D call TRBD2 (6 bases). The germline V gene has CDR1 LGHNA and CDR2 YSLEER. Trimming stripped 0 bases from V and 5 bases from J, with 10 bases between. This CDR3 is built from 15 residues. CDR3 bases: TGCGCCAGCAGCCAAGAAGGAGGGGTTACCGGGGAGCTGTTTTTT. This translates into CASSQEGGVTGELFF.

V and J are TRBV29-1 and TRBJ2-7; tentatively, D is TRBD1 (5 bases). Trimming left V 0 bases short and J 3 bases short, with 9 bases between. This CDR3 is 13 amino acids long. Germline assignment: CDR1 SQVTM and CDR2 ANQGSEA. Here the CDR3 DNA reads TGCAGCGTTGAAGAGGCCCAGGGCTACGAGCAGTACTTC. Translation gives CSVEEAQGYEQYF.

This sequence joins TRBV20-1 and TRBJ2-7; TRBD1 is a possible D gene (6 bases). The V end lost 3 bases, the J end lost 1 base, and 13 bases lay between the germline ends. There are 14 residues in the CDR3. CDR1 is DFQATT, CDR2 SNEGSKA, per germline (reference sequence). CDR3 DNA sequence: TGCAGTGCTAGGGACAGTCGTCTTTCCTACGAGCAGTACTTC. It yields the protein CSARDSRLSYEQYF.

J is TRBJ2-2 and V is TRBV4-1, with 10 bases lining up with TRBD1. The CDR3 has 16 amino acids. Trimming at V came to 7 bases and at J to 6 bases, leaving 11 bases not matched to a gene. From germline, CDR1 is MGHRA and CDR2 YSYEKL. DNA for the CDR3: TGCGCCAGCACCAACGAGAGGGACAGGGGTTCCGGGGAGCTGTTTTTT. Its protein is CASTNERDRGSGELFF.

This clonotype occurred many times. The V and J genes are TRBV6-1 and TRBJ1-4; no definite D call. This CDR3 contains 13 residues. V was shortened by 3 bases and J by 8 bases, with 10 bases between the two germline ends. Per germline, CDR1 MNHNS and CDR2 SASEGT. For the CDR3, the DNA is TGTGCCAGCAGTGACCGGCCTCGAGAAAAACTGTTTTTT. This sequence encodes CASSDRPREKLFF.

The chain combines TRBV25-1 with TRBJ2-5; no reliable D call. The germline V gene encodes CDR1 MGHDK and CDR2 SYGVNS. The CDR3 loop spans 16 amino acids. V gave up 1 base and J gave up 2 bases, with 14 bases separating them. The CDR3 DNA reads as TGTGCCAGCAGTGAATCCGGCCCCCTCAAGCAAGAGACCCAGTACTTC. The encoded protein is CASSESGPLKQETQYF.

The chain carries TRBV13 and TRBJ2-7; 11 bases agree with TRBD1. Trimming took 5 bases from V and 10 from J; bases not matched to a gene: 13. The length of the CDR3 is 15 residues. The germline V gene has CDR1 PRHDT and CDR2 FYEKMQ (reference sequence). The CDR3 DNA reads TGTGCCAGCAGCAACGGACAGGGGGCACAAGAGACTCAGTACTTC. Translating it yields CASSNGQGAQETQYF. Drawing the rest from reference TRBV13 and TRBJ2-7, the complete variable domain is AAGVIQSPRHLIKEKRETATLKCYPIPRHDTVYWYQQGPGQDPQFLISFYEKMQSDKGSIPDRFSAQQFSDYHSELNMSSLELGDSALYFCASSNGQGAQETQYFGPGTRLTVT.

The V gene is TRBV7-2, the J gene TRBJ1-2; 7 bases map to TRBD1. Germline CDR1 is SGHTA and CDR2 is FQGNSA. The CDR3 is 15 amino acids. Germline trimming cut 2 bases from V and 2 bases from J; bases unmatched to any gene: 5. The CDR3 loop is CASSLIGGENYGYTF. CDR3 DNA sequence: TGTGCCAGCAGCTTAATAGGGGGCGAAAACTATGGCTACACCTTC.

V is TRBV29-1 and J is TRBJ2-1; 9 bases are shared with TRBD1. The CDR3 extends over 13 amino acids. V shed 6 bases and J 2 bases; nucleotides not matched to a gene: 2. Germline V gene lookup returns CDR1 SQVTM and CDR2 ANQGSEA. CDR3 protein: CSVGQGPYNEQFF. The CDR3, as DNA: TGCAGCGTCGGACAGGGGCCCTACAATGAGCAGTTCTTC.

This clonotype was seen more than once but under ten times. This chain links TRBV27 with TRBJ1-2; tentative D call: TRBD1 (5 bases). V was cut by 2 bases and J by 4 bases, with 11 bases left in between. The CDR3 sequence is 14 residues long. Germline V lookup: CDR1 MNHEY, CDR2 SMNVEV (reference sequence). CDR3 DNA: TGTGCCAGCAGTTTAAAGACAGCTAGCTATGGCTACACCTTC. It encodes CASSLKTASYGYTF.

CDR3 in amino acids: CASRDPSTYEQYF. Here the CDR3 DNA reads TGTGCCAGCAGGGACCCCTCAACCTACGAGCAGTACTTC. V and J are TRBV6-5 and TRBJ2-7, with D hard to call. Between the trimmed V and J ends, which lost 6 bases and 2 bases, there was a span of 11 bases. Germline-derived CDR1 and CDR2 are MNHEY and SVGAGI. The CDR3 loop spans 13 amino acids.

The rearrangement links TRBV5-6 to TRBJ2-7; 7 bases are shared with TRBD1. V lost 7 bases, J lost 3 bases, and 7 bases stayed unmatched. CDR3 length: 13 amino acids. CDR1 SGHDT and CDR2 YYEEEE come from the germline V gene. CDR3 sequence: CASGVDRFYEQYF. For the CDR3, the DNA is TGTGCCAGCGGGGTGGACAGGTTCTACGAGCAGTACTTC.

The gene calls are TRBV10-3 and TRBJ2-1; the match to TRBD2 covers 13 bases. J gave up 7 bases and V 5 bases, and 5 bases lay outside the gene matches. Germline CDR1 is ENHRY and CDR2 is SYGVKD. This CDR3 spans 15 amino acids. This CDR3 is CAISTSGRALNEQFF. The CDR3 nucleotides are TGTGCCATCAGTACTAGCGGGAGGGCCCTGAATGAGCAGTTCTTC.

This clonotype was detected a few times. The V call is TRBV20-1, the J call TRBJ2-5; possibly TRBD2 for D (5 bases). The germline V gene encodes CDR1 DFQATT and CDR2 SNEGSKA (reference sequence). With 0 bases removed from V and 8 bases from J, the gap between germline ends came to 10 bases. The CDR3 runs to 12 residues. The CDR3 DNA sequence: TGCAGTGCTAGAGAGGTGGGGAGTACCCAGTACTTC. Protein: CSAREVGSTQYF.

Of note for this clonotype: A much larger clone sits a single nucleotide away, making a read error possible. This rearrangement joins TRBV27 to TRBJ2-1; D unclear. The closer fit of TRBJ2-7 to the DNA end suggests the J call may be wrong. There are 15 residues in the CDR3. Germline-derived CDR1 and CDR2 are MNHEY and SMNVEV (reference sequence). The CDR3 sequence is CASSLSVSSYNEQYF. The DNA for the CDR3 is TGTGCCAGCAGTTTATCGGTCAGCTCCTACAATGAGCAGTACTTC.

This clonotype has only a few counts. The chain uses TRBV18 and TRBJ1-6; D gene ambiguous. CDR1 and CDR2 from the germline V gene are KGHSH and LQKENI. V lost 6 bases to trimming and J lost 1 base, with 4 bases between them. This CDR3 comprises 13 residues. In DNA, the CDR3 is TGTGCCAGCTCGGGGTCCTATAATTCACCCCTCCACTTT. Translating it yields CASSGSYNSPLHF.

This sequence joins TRBV6-5 and TRBJ2-7, with D unclear. Looked up from germline, CDR1 is MNHEY and CDR2 is SVGAGI. The CDR3 has 15 residues. V was pared by 2 bases and J by 6 bases, with 17 bases between. The CDR3 spells CASSYPRPPAVEQYF. DNA for the CDR3: TGTGCCAGCAGTTACCCACGGCCCCCGGCGGTCGAGCAGTACTTC.

This chain joins TRBV20-1 and TRBJ2-7; D might be TRBD2 (6 bases). CDR3 size: 12 residues. Germline V CDR1 and CDR2: DFQATT, SNEGSKA (reference sequence). The ends were cut back, 4 bases at V and 5 bases at J, with 12 bases in the middle. CDR3 sequence reads: CSATGGADEQYF. The CDR3 region has the DNA TGCAGTGCTACCGGCGGGGCAGACGAGCAGTACTTC.

The J gene is TRBJ2-5, the V gene TRBV20-1, with D perhaps matching TRBD2 (7 bases). Trimming cost V 1 base and J 4 bases, with 13 bases left between them. Germline-derived CDR1 and CDR2 are DFQATT and SNEGSKA (reference sequence). CDR3 length: 14 residues. The CDR3 DNA follows: TGCAGTGCTAGAGTTTGGGGGGGCCGAGAGACCCAGTACTTC. It codes for CSARVWGGRETQYF.

The V call is TRBV29-1, the J call TRBJ2-3; D call uncertain. Trimming removed 4 bases at V and 0 bases at J, with 17 bases between. Germline V gives CDR1 SQVTM, CDR2 ANQGSEA. The CDR3 has 16 amino acids. DNA for the CDR3: TGCAGCGTTGTCTCAGGTTTGACACCTAGCACAGATACGCAGTATTTT. Its translation: CSVVSGLTPSTDTQYF.

The CDR3 nucleotides read TGCAGTGCCCGACAGTTTAGGAACACTGAAGCTTTCTTT. This sequence encodes CSARQFRNTEAFF. The gene calls are TRBV20-1 and TRBJ1-1, with D possibly being TRBD1 (5 bases). The V gene's germline CDR1 is DFQATT and CDR2 SNEGSKA (reference sequence). V lost 6 bases to trimming and J lost 1 base, with 12 bases between them. The CDR3 sequence is 13 residues long.

This sequence joins TRBV21-1 and TRBJ1-4. TRBV21-1 is a pseudogene locus. The CDR3 totals 12 residues. This CDR3 is CASSKVTEKLFF. In DNA form, the CDR3 reads TGTGCCAGCAGCAAAGTAACGGAAAAACTGTTTTTT.

Turning to this clonotype: At one of its ends the junction is not consistent with the germline gene, which may arise from a read error. V gene TRBV20-1 combines with J gene TRBJ2-1; no reliable D call. The CDR3 covers 12 residues. Germline-derived CDR1 and CDR2 are DFQATT and SNEGSKA (reference sequence). CDR3 in amino acids: CSARPSYNGQFF. CDR3 nucleotides: TGCAGTGCTAGACCATCCTACAATGGGCAGTTCTTC.

V usage is TRBV5-1 and J usage is TRBJ2-1; D remains unclear. Deletions cut 4 bases from V and 0 bases from J, with 14 bases between. The CDR3 length is 16 residues. Germline V gene data show CDR1 as SGHRS and CDR2 as YFSETQ. The chain's CDR3 is CASSQTGTSSYNEQFF. DNA for the CDR3: TGCGCCAGCAGCCAAACCGGTACCAGCTCCTACAATGAGCAGTTCTTC.